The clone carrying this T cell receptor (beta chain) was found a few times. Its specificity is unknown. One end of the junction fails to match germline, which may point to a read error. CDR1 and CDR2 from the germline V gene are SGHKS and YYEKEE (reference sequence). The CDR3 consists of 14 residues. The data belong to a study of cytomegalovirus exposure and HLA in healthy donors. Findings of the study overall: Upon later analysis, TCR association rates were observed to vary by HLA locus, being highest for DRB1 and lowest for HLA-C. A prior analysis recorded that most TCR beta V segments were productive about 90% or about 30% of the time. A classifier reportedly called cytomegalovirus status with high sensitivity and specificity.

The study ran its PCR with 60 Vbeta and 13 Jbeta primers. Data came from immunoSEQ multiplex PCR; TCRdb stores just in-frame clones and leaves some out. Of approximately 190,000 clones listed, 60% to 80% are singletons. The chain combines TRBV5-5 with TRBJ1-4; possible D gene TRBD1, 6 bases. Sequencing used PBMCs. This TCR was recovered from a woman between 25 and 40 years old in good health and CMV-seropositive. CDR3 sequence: CASSLGQANGKLFF. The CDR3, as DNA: TGTGCCAGCAGCTTGGGACAGGCAAATGGAAAACTGTTTTTT.